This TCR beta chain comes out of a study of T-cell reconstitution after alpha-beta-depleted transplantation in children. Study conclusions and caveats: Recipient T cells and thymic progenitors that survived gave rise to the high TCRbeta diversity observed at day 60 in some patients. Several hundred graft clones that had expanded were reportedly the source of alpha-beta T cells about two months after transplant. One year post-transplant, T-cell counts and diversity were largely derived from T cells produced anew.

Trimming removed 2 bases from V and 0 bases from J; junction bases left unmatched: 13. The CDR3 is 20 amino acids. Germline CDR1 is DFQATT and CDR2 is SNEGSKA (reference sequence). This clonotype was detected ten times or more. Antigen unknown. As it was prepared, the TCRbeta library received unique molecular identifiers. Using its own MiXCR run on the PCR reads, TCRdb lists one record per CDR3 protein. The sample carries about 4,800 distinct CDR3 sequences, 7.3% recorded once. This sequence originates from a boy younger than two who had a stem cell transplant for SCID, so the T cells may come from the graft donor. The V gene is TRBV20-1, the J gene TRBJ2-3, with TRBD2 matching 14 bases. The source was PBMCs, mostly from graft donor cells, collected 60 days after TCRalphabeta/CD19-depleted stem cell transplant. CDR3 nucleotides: TGCAGTGCTAGAACCCCACGACTAGCGGGGGGGCACTCTAGCACAGATACGCAGTATTTT. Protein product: CSARTPRLAGGHSSTDTQYF.